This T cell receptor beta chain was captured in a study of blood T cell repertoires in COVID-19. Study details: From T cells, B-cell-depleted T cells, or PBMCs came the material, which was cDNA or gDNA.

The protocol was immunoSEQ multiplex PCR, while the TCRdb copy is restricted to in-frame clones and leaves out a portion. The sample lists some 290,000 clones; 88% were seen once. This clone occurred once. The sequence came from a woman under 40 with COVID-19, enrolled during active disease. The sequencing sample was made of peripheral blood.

For the CDR3, the DNA is TGTGCCAGCAGCTTCCCGGGACAGGCTAACACCATATATTTT. Its translation: CASSFPGQANTIYF. The V call is TRBV7-9, the J call TRBJ1-3; 8 nucleotides agree with TRBD1. Per germline, CDR1 SEHNR and CDR2 FQNEAQ (reference sequence). This CDR3 comprises 14 residues. The junction had 5 bases not matched to a gene; V was cut back by 3 bases and J by 7 bases. Based on the CDR3 plus reference TRBV7-9 and TRBJ1-3, the full variable domain is DTGVSQNPRHKITKRGQNVTFRCDPISEHNRLYWYRQTLGQGPEFLTYFQNEAQLEKSRLLSDRFSAERPKGSFSTLEIQRTEQGDSAMYLCASSFPGQANTIYFGEGSWLTVV.